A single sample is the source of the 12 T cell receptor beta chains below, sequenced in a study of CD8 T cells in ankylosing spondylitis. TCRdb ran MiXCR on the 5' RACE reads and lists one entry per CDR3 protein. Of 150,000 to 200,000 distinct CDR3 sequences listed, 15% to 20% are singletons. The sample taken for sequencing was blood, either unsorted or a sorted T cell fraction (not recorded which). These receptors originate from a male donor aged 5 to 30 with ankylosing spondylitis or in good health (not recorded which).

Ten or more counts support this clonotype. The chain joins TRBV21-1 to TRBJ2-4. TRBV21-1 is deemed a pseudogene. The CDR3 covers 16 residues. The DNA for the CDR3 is TGTGCCAGCAGCAAAGTTGAGACGGCACCCAAAAACATTCAGTACTTC. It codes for CASSKVETAPKNIQYF.

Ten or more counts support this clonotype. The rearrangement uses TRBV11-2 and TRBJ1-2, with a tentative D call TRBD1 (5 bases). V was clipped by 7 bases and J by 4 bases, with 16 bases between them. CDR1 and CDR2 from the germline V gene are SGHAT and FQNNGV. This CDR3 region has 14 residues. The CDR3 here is CASTERQTVYGYTF. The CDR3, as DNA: TGTGCCAGCACCGAAAGACAGACTGTCTATGGCTACACCTTC.

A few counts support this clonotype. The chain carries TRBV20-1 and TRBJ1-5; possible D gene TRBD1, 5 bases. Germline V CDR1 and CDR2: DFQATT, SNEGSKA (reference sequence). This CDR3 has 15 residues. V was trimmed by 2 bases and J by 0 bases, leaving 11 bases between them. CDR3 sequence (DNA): TGCAGTGCTAGAAGGCAGGGAGATAGCAATCAGCCCCAGCATTTT. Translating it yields CSARRQGDSNQPQHF.

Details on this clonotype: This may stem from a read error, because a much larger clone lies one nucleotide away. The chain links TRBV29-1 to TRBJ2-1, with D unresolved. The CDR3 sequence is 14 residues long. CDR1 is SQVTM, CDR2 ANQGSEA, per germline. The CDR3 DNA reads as TGCAGCGTTGTCGGGCACTTCTCCTACCATGAGCAGTTCTTC. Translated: CSVVGHFSYHEQFF.

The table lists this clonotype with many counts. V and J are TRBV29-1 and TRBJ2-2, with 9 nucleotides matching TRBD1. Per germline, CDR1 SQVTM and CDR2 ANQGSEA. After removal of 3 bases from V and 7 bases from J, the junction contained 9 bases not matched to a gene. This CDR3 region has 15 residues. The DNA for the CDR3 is TGCAGCGTTGAGGTCCGAGGACAGGGGAACGGGGAGCTGTTTTTT. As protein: CSVEVRGQGNGELFF.

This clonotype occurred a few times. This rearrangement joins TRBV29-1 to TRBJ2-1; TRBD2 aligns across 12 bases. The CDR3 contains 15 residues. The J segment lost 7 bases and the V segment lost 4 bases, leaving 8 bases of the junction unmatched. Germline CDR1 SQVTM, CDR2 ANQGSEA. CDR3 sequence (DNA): TGCAGCGTTGCTATCCTAGCGGGAGGGCCAAATGAGCAGTTCTTC. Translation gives CSVAILAGGPNEQFF.

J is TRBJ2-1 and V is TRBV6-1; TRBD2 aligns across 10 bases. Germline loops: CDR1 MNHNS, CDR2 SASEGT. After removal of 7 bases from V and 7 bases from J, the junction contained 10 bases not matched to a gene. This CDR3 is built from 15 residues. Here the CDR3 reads CASKRAGGPKNEQFF. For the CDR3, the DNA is TGTGCCAGCAAGCGAGCGGGAGGGCCGAAAAATGAGCAGTTCTTC.

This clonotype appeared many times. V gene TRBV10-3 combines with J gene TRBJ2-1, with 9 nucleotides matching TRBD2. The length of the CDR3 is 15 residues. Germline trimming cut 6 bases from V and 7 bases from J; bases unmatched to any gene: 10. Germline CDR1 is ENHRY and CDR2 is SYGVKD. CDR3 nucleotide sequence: TGTGCCATCAGAGGGACTAGCAGGGAGGGGAATGAGCAGTTCTTC. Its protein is CAIRGTSREGNEQFF.

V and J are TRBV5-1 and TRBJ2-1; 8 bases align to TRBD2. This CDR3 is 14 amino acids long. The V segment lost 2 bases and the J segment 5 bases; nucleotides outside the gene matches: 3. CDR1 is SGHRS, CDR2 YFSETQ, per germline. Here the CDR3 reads CASSLLAEHNEQFF. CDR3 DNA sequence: TGCGCCAGCAGCTTACTAGCGGAACACAATGAGCAGTTCTTC.

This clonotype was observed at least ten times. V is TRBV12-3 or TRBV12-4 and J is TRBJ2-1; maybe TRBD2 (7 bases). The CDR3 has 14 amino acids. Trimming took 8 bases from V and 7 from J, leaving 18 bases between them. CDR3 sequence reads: CASDTGRVWNEQFF. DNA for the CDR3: TGTGCCAGCGATACAGGGAGGGTTTGGAATGAGCAGTTCTTC.

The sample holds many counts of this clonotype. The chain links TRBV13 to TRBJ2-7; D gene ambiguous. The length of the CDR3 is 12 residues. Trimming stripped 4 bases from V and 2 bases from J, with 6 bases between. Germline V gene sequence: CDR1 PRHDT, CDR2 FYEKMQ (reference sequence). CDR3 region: CASSYSTYEQYF. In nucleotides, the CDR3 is TGTGCCAGCAGCTATTCGACCTACGAGCAGTACTTC.

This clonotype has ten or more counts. The CDR3 here is CASSLPDRAQETQYF. CDR3 nucleotides: TGTGCCAGCAGTTTACCCGACAGGGCCCAAGAGACCCAGTACTTC. This sequence joins TRBV12-3 or TRBV12-4 and TRBJ2-5; 7 bases map to TRBD1. This CDR3 is built from 15 residues. The V segment lost 2 bases and the J segment 1 base; nucleotides outside the gene matches: 4.